The 27 T cell receptor beta chains below come from one sample, sequenced in a study of long-term antiretroviral therapy in people with HIV. Samples were assayed with immunoSEQ v3.0 at survey level. TCRdb's table, derived via immunoSEQ multiplex PCR, lists solely in-frame clones and lacks some. The sample consists of 20,000 to 25,000 clones, roughly 85% of them appearing once. This sample comprised unsorted PBMCs, obtained 1.2 years after starting antiretroviral therapy. These receptors all come from a woman aged 40 to 49 with HIV.

The chain couples TRBV4-2 to TRBJ2-3; TRBD2 aligns across 10 bases. V was pared by 4 bases and J by 2 bases, with 15 bases of the junction left unmatched. Germline V gene data show CDR1 as LGHNA and CDR2 as YNFKEQ. The CDR3 length is 19 residues. Here the CDR3 reads CASSLFTGTSDRNTDTQYF. The CDR3 DNA sequence: TGTGCCAGCAGCCTCTTCACCGGGACTAGCGATCGTAACACAGATACGCAGTATTTT.

The chain uses TRBV10-3 and TRBJ2-5; TRBD1 agrees at 7 bases. Germline CDR1 ENHRY, CDR2 SYGVKD. With V trimmed by 4 bases and J by 4 bases, 15 bases remained unmatched. This CDR3 contains 17 residues. The CDR3 sequence is CAISGARQGGLRETQYF. The CDR3 coding sequence is TGTGCCATCAGTGGGGCGCGACAAGGGGGCCTGAGAGAGACCCAGTACTTC.

This rearrangement joins TRBV9 to TRBJ1-1, with 7 bases aligning to TRBD1. CDR1 and CDR2 from the germline V gene are SGDLS and YYNGEE. J was trimmed by 8 bases and V by 4 bases; bases with no gene match: 11. The CDR3 is 14 amino acids. CDR3 coding DNA: TGTGCCAGCAGCCCGTCGGGACAGCCCATCGAAGCTTTCTTT. Encoded protein: CASSPSGQPIEAFF.

The chain employs TRBV14 and TRBJ2-2; D is perhaps TRBD1 (6 bases). Deletions cut 4 bases from V and 6 bases from J, with 24 bases between. CDR1 and CDR2 (germline): SGHDN, FVKESK. The CDR3 covers 18 residues. Here the CDR3 DNA reads TGTGCCAGCAGCCGAACGACAGGCAACGAACTGCTATCCGGGGAGCTGTTTTTT. Protein product: CASSRTTGNELLSGELFF.

V usage is TRBV7-6 and J usage is TRBJ2-1, with D perhaps matching TRBD2 (6 bases). V was clipped by 5 bases and J by 4 bases, with 12 bases between them. Germline V gene lookup returns CDR1 SGHVS and CDR2 FNYEAQ. This CDR3 comprises 14 residues. CDR3 sequence reads: CASSATGVYNEQFF. As DNA, the CDR3 is TGTGCCAGCAGCGCAACGGGGGTTTACAATGAGCAGTTCTTC.

The chain recombines TRBV27 with TRBJ1-5; a weak D match, TRBD1 (5 bases). Trimming shortened V by 2 bases and J by 7 bases, and 15 bases separated the two germline ends. The germline gives CDR1 MNHEY, CDR2 SMNVEV (reference sequence). The CDR3 covers 15 residues. CDR3 DNA sequence: TGTGCCAGCAGTTTAGTAGGACCAACAGGACAGCCCCAGCATTTT. It yields the protein CASSLVGPTGQPQHF.

V gene TRBV7-8 combines with J gene TRBJ1-2; D might be TRBD1 (5 bases). Germline lookup yields CDR1 SGHVS and CDR2 FQNEAQ. The CDR3 totals 16 residues. The V and J ends lost 3 bases and 2 bases respectively, with 16 bases between them. CDR3 coding DNA: TGTGCCAGCAGCTTGCACTCAGGGAGGACGAACTATGGCTACACCTTC. Its protein product is CASSLHSGRTNYGYTF.

The chain couples TRBV7-2 to TRBJ2-5; the match to TRBD2 covers 9 bases. J gave up 1 base and V 4 bases, and 10 bases lay outside the gene matches. The CDR3 spans 17 residues. Germline V gene data show CDR1 as SGHTA and CDR2 as FQGNSA. The CDR3 region has the DNA TGTGCCAGCAGCTCGGGCCGCGGGGGGGCAACCCAAGAGACCCAGTACTTC. Its translation: CASSSGRGGATQETQYF. Based on the CDR3 plus reference TRBV7-2 and TRBJ2-5, the full variable domain is GAGVSQSPSNKVTEKGKDVELRCDPISGHTALYWYRQSLGQGLEFLIYFQGNSAPDKSGLPSDRFSAERTGGSVSTLTIQRTQQEDSAVYLCASSSGRGGATQETQYFGPGTRLLVL.

This clone showed up just once. The chain joins TRBV5-6 to TRBJ1-3, with unresolved D. This CDR3 is built from 13 residues. Germline V gene lookup returns CDR1 SGHDT and CDR2 YYEEEE. Trimming pared 1 base from V and 2 bases from J, leaving 4 bases between. The CDR3 sequence is CASSLRPGNTIYF. CDR3 nucleotide sequence: TGTGCCAGCAGCTTGAGGCCTGGAAACACCATATATTTT.

The chain joins TRBV5-6 to TRBJ2-7; D may be TRBD2 (5 bases). V lost 5 bases and J 2 bases, leaving 14 bases between the germline ends. This CDR3 is built from 14 residues. CDR1 and CDR2 (germline): SGHDT, YYEEEE. The CDR3 reads CASRIRGATYEQYF. The CDR3 bases are TGTGCCAGCAGGATCCGGGGTGCGACCTACGAGCAGTACTTC.

V usage is TRBV2 and J usage is TRBJ1-5, with D uncertain. Deletions cut 7 bases from V and 0 bases from J, with 10 bases between. The CDR3 totals 14 residues. CDR1 and CDR2 from the germline V gene are SNHLY and FYNNEI. The CDR3 sequence: CASKGSSSNQPQHF. CDR3 bases: TGTGCCAGCAAGGGCAGCTCTAGCAATCAGCCCCAGCATTTT.

The chain carries TRBV2 and TRBJ2-7, with unresolved D. Germline CDR1 reads SNHLY; CDR2 reads FYNNEI. V dropped 7 bases and J dropped 3 bases, with 10 bases sitting between them. This CDR3 region has 12 residues. Written as DNA, the CDR3 is TGTGCCAGCAAGGCCGATTACTACGAGCAGTACTTC. Translating it yields CASKADYYEQYF.

A few counts support this clone. V gene TRBV25-1 combines with J gene TRBJ2-7; D remains unclear. The ends were cut back, 2 bases at V and 2 bases at J, with 13 bases in the middle. Per germline, CDR1 MGHDK and CDR2 SYGVNS. CDR3 length: 15 residues. CDR3 amino acids: CASSENSRQAYEQYF. As DNA, the CDR3 is TGTGCCAGCAGTGAAAATAGTCGGCAGGCCTACGAGCAGTACTTC.

This clone was seen a single time. CDR3 DNA sequence: TGTGCCAGCAGCTCCGTAGCGCAAACATATCCCCAAGAGACCCAGTACTTC. Amino acid sequence: CASSSVAQTYPQETQYF. This rearrangement joins TRBV5-8 to TRBJ2-5; perhaps TRBD2 as D (5 bases). With 3 bases removed from V and 1 base from J, the gap between germline ends came to 19 bases. Germline lookup yields CDR1 SGHTS and CDR2 YDEGEE. This CDR3 has 17 residues.

This chain joins TRBV5-4 and TRBJ2-1; TRBD2 aligns across 8 bases. Looked up from germline, CDR1 is SGHNT and CDR2 is YYREEE (reference sequence). This CDR3 spans 14 amino acids. V gave up 6 bases and J gave up 4 bases; unmatched junction bases: 6. The CDR3 protein is CASTPRGGYNEQFF. CDR3 DNA: TGTGCCAGCACCCCCCGGGGGGGTTACAATGAGCAGTTCTTC.

This rearrangement joins TRBV2 to TRBJ1-4; 8 nucleotides line up with TRBD1. The CDR3 length is 13 residues. CDR1 is SNHLY, CDR2 FYNNEI, per germline. V lost 5 bases to trimming and J lost 7 bases; unmatched junction nucleotides: 3. The CDR3 DNA is TGTGCCAGCAGTACAGGGGGGGGTGAAAAACTGTTTTTT. Residues: CASSTGGGEKLFF.

This clone was counted only a few times. CDR3 nucleotide sequence: TGTGCCAGCAGCACCGGGACACTCTACGAGCAGTACTTC. It codes for CASSTGTLYEQYF. V and J are TRBV5-6 and TRBJ2-7, with a weak D call TRBD1 (6 bases). V lost 4 bases and J 3 bases, leaving 11 bases between the germline ends. The CDR3 is 13 amino acids. Germline V lookup: CDR1 SGHDT, CDR2 YYEEEE. Looking up the rest from reference TRBV5-6 and TRBJ2-7 gives the full variable domain: DAGVTQSPTHLIKTRGQQVTLRCSPKSGHDTVSWYQQALGQGPQFIFQYYEEEERQRGNFPDRFSGHQFPNYSSELNVNALLLGDSALYLCASSTGTLYEQYFGPGTRLTVT.

A single count supports this clone. The chain couples TRBV2 to TRBJ1-1; D remains ambiguous. This CDR3 comprises 14 residues. Germline V gives CDR1 SNHLY, CDR2 FYNNEI. Trimming stripped 1 base from V and 2 bases from J, with 8 bases between. CDR3: CASSEEGPNTEAFF. The CDR3 DNA reads as TGTGCCAGCAGTGAAGAAGGGCCAAACACTGAAGCTTTCTTT.

J is TRBJ1-1 and V is TRBV5-1; TRBD1 might be the D (5 bases). This CDR3 is 15 amino acids long. V was clipped by 4 bases and J by 1 base, with 14 bases between them. Germline CDR1 and CDR2: SGHRS and YFSETQ. The CDR3 region is CASSDSGHPNTEAFF. The DNA for the CDR3 is TGCGCCAGCAGCGACTCCGGACACCCGAACACTGAAGCTTTCTTT.

The chain recombines TRBV4-2 with TRBJ2-5, with D unclear. The germline V and J ends were trimmed by 0 bases and 0 bases, with 5 bases remaining between them. Germline V CDR1 and CDR2: LGHNA, YNFKEQ. The CDR3 sequence is 14 residues long. CDR3 nucleotide sequence: TGTGCCAGCAGCCAAGACAGCGACCAAGAGACCCAGTACTTC. As protein: CASSQDSDQETQYF.

The gene calls are TRBV2 and TRBJ2-3; D is undetermined. V was pared by 7 bases and J by 3 bases, with 17 bases between. CDR1 SNHLY and CDR2 FYNNEI come from the germline V gene. The CDR3 is 15 amino acids. The CDR3 loop is CASIKASPGTDTQYF. DNA for the CDR3: TGTGCCAGCATCAAAGCCTCCCCCGGAACAGATACGCAGTATTTT.

The V call is TRBV11-2, the J call TRBJ2-5; D not certain. The ends were cut back, 6 bases at V and 2 bases at J, with 4 bases in the middle. Per germline, CDR1 SGHAT and CDR2 FQNNGV. The CDR3 runs 11 residues. The DNA of the CDR3 is TGTGCCAGCAGTCTACAAGAGACCCAGTACTTC. Its translation is CASSLQETQYF.

This clone appeared once. The chain joins TRBV6-1 to TRBJ1-3; D gene unclear. Germline V gene sequence: CDR1 MNHNS, CDR2 SASEGT. This CDR3 has 15 residues. Trimming took off 2 bases at V and 0 bases at J, with 8 bases between the two ends. The CDR3 DNA reads TGTGCCAGCAGTGAAATGGTGGGCTCTGGAAACACCATATATTTT. It codes for CASSEMVGSGNTIYF.

The chain recombines TRBV30 with TRBJ1-1, with 9 bases fitting TRBD1. The CDR3 runs to 13 residues. Germline CDR1 reads GTSNPN; CDR2 reads SVGIG (reference sequence). Unmatched junction bases numbered 7, after V lost 6 bases and J lost 5 bases. In DNA form, the CDR3 reads TGTGCCTGTCAACGACAGGGGGGGACTGAAGCTTTCTTT. Translation gives CACQRQGGTEAFF.

This clone was recorded only once. The chain carries TRBV10-3 and TRBJ1-5; a weak D match, TRBD1 (5 bases). The CDR3 totals 15 residues. Trimming pared 0 bases from V and 5 bases from J, leaving 11 bases between. Germline V gene lookup returns CDR1 ENHRY and CDR2 SYGVKD. The CDR3 DNA sequence: TGTGCCATCAGTGAGTCGGGGGTAATGCATCAGCCCCAGCATTTT. This codes for CAISESGVMHQPQHF.

J is TRBJ2-3 and V is TRBV6-6; D is perhaps TRBD2 (6 bases). Between the trimmed V and J ends, which lost 1 base and 6 bases, there was a span of 11 bases. The germline CDR1 and CDR2 sequences are MNHNY and SVGAGI (reference sequence). The CDR3 consists of 14 residues. The CDR3 DNA is TGTGCCAGCAGTTACTATCTACGGGGGGATACGCAGTATTTT. This codes for CASSYYLRGDTQYF.

The chain is built from TRBV10-3 and TRBJ2-3; tentative D call: TRBD2 (6 bases). V lost 2 bases and J 0 bases, leaving 12 bases between the germline ends. The CDR3 is made up of 16 amino acids. From germline, CDR1 is ENHRY and CDR2 SYGVKD. CDR3: CAISEPDGRSTDTQYF. In DNA, the CDR3 is TGTGCCATCAGTGAGCCCGACGGGAGAAGCACAGATACGCAGTATTTT.